The clone carrying this TCR beta chain was counted ten times or more. These data belong to a study of T cells after yellow fever vaccination. V lost 3 bases to trimming and J lost 5 bases, with 10 bases between them. The CDR3 sequence is 14 residues long. Germline lookup yields CDR1 ENHRY and CDR2 SYGVKD. TCRdb reanalysed the 5' RACE reads using MiXCR and keeps one entry per CDR3 protein. The sample shows 400,000 or so distinct CDR3 sequences, 18% of them seen only once. This sequence was found in a man aged 18 to 35 who received the YFV17D yellow fever vaccine. The sequences come from PBMCs, collected before the yellow fever booster vaccination. The genes are TRBV10-3 and TRBJ2-2; the D is unclear. CDR3 sequence reads: CAISDRTDTGELFF. CDR3 in DNA: TGTGCCATCAGTGACCGAACAGATACCGGGGAGCTGTTTTTT.